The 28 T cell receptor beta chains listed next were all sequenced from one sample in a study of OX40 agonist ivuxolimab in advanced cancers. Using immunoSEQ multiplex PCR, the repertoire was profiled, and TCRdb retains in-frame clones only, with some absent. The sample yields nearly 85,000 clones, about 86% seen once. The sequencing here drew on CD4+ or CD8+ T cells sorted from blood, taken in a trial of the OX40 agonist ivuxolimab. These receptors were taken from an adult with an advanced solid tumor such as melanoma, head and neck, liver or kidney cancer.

The CDR3 spells CASSLHGGDADTQYF. Here the CDR3 DNA reads TGCGCCAGCAGCTTGCACGGGGGGGACGCAGATACGCAGTATTTT. The J gene is TRBJ2-3, the V gene TRBV5-1; 8 positions match TRBD2. V shed 1 base, J shed 4 bases, and the junction held 5 bases outside the gene matches. Germline-derived CDR1 and CDR2 are SGHRS and YFSETQ. The CDR3 sequence is 15 residues long.

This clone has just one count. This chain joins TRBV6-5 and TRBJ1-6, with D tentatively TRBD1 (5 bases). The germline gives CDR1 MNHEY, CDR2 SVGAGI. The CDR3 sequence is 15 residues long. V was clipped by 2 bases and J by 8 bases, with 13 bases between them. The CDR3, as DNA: TGTGCCAGCAGTTACGGGACTCCCAGGGATTCACCCCTCCACTTT. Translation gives CASSYGTPRDSPLHF.

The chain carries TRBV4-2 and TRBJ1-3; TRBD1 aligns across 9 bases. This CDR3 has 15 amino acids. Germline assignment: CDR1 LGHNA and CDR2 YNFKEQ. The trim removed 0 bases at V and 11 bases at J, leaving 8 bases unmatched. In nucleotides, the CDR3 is TGTGCCAGCAGCCAAGACCCCGGGACAGGGTTCGCCATATATTTT. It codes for CASSQDPGTGFAIYF.

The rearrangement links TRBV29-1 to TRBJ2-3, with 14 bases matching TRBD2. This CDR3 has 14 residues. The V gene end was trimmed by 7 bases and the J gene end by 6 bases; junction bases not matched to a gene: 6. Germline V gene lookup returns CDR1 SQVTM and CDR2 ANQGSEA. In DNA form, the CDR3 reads TGCAGCGCCGGGACTAGCGGGGGTGCGGATACGCAGTATTTT. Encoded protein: CSAGTSGGADTQYF.

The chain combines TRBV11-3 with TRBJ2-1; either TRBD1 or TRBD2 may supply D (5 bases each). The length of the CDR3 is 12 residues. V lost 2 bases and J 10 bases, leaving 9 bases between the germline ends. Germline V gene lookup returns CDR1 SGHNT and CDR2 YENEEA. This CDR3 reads CASSLRDGEQFF. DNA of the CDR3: TGTGCCAGCAGCTTACGGGACGGAGAGCAGTTCTTC.

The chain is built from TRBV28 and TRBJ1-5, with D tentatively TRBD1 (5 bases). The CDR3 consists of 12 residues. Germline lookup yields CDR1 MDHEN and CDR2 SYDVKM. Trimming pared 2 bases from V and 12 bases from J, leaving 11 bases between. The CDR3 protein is CASSLNQQVQHF. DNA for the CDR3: TGTGCCAGCAGTTTAAACCAACAGGTCCAGCATTTT.

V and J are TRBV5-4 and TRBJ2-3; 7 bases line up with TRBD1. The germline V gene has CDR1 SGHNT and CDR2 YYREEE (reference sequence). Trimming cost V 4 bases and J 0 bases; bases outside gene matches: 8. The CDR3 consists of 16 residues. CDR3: CASSIGTDPSTDTQYF. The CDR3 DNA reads TGTGCCAGCAGCATCGGGACAGACCCTAGCACAGATACGCAGTATTTT. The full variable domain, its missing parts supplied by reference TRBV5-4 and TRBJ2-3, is ETGVTQSPTHLIKTRGQQVTLRCSSQSGHNTVSWYQQALGQGPQFIFQYYREEENGRGNFPPRFSGLQFPNYSSELNVNALELDDSALYLCASSIGTDPSTDTQYFGPGTRLTVL.

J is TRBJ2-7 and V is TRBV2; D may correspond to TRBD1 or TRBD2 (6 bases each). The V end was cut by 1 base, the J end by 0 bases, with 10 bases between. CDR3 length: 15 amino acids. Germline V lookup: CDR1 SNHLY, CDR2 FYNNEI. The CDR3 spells CASSEDREVSYEQYF. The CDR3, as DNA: TGTGCCAGCAGTGAAGACAGGGAGGTCTCCTACGAGCAGTACTTC.

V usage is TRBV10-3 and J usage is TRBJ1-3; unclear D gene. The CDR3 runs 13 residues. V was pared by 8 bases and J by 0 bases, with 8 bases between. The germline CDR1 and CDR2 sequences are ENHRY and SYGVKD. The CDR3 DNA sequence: TGTGCCATCCGACCGTTCTCTGGAAACACCATATATTTT. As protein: CAIRPFSGNTIYF.

The CDR3 DNA reads TGTGCCAGCTCACCGGGGGACAGGGGGTCTTCTGGCTACACCTTC. Amino acids: CASSPGDRGSSGYTF. The gene calls are TRBV18 and TRBJ1-2; 11 bases match TRBD1. CDR1 and CDR2 from the germline V gene are KGHSH and LQKENI. The CDR3 runs to 15 residues. The trim removed 3 bases at V and 7 bases at J, leaving 7 bases unmatched.

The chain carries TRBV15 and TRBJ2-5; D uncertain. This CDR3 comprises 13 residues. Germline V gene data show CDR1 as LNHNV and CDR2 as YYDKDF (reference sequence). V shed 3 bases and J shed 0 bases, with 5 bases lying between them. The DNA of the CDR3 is TGTGCCACCAGCAGGGTCTACCAAGAGACCCAGTACTTC. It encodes CATSRVYQETQYF.

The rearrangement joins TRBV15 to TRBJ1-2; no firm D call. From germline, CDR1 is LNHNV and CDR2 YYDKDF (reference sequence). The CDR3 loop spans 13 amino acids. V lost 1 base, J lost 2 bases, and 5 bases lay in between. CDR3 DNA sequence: TGTGCCACCAGCAGAGGACGCAACTATGGCTACACCTTC. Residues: CATSRGRNYGYTF.

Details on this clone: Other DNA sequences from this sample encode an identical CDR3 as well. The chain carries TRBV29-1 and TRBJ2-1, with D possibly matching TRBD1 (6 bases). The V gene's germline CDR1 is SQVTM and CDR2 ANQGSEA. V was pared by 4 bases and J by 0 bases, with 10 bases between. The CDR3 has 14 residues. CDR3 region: CSVVRGSSYNEQFF. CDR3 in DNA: TGCAGCGTTGTGAGGGGGAGCTCCTACAATGAGCAGTTCTTC.

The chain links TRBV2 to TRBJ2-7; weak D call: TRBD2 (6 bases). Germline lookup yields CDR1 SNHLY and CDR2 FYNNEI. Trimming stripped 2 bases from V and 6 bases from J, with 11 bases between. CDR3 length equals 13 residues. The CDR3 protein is CASSETGVGEQYF. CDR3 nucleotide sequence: TGTGCCAGCAGTGAAACGGGGGTGGGCGAGCAGTACTTC.

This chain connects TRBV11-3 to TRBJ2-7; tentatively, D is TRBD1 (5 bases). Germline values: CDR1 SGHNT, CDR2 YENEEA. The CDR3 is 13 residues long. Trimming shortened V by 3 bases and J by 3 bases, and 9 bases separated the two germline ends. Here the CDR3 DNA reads TGTGCCAGCAGCTTCGGGCAGGGCTACGAGCAGTACTTC. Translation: CASSFGQGYEQYF. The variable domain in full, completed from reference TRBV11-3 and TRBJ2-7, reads EAGVVQSPRYKIIEKKQPVAFWCNPISGHNTLYWYLQNLGQGPELLIRYENEEAVDDSQLPKDRFSAERLKGVDSTLKIQPAELGDSAVYLCASSFGQGYEQYFGPGTRLTVT.

The CDR3 loop is CASSFWGTNEKLFF. The DNA of the CDR3 is TGTGCCAGCAGTTTCTGGGGAACTAATGAAAAACTGTTTTTT. The rearrangement uses TRBV6-5 and TRBJ1-4; unclear D gene. Trimming left V 4 bases short and J 1 base short, with 7 bases between. This CDR3 is built from 14 residues. Germline loops: CDR1 MNHEY, CDR2 SVGAGI.

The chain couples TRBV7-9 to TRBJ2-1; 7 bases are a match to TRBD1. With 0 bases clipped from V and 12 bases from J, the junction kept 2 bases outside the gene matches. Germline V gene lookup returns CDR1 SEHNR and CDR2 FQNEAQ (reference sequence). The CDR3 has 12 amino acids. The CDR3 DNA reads TGTGCCAGCAGCTTAGCAGGGGGCGGGCAGTTCTTC. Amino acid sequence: CASSLAGGGQFF.

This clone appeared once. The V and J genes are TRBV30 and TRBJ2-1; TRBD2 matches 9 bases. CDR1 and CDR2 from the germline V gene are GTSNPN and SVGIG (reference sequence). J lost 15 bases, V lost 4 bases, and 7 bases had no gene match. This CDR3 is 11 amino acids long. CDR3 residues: CAWTSGGWTFF. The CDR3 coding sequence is TGTGCCTGGACAAGCGGGGGGTGGACGTTCTTC.

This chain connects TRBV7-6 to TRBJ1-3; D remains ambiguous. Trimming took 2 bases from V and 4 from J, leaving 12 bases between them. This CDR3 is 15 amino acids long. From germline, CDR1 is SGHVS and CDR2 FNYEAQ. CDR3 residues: CASSLSPTFGNTIYF. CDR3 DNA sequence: TGTGCCAGCAGCTTATCTCCGACGTTCGGAAACACCATATATTTT.

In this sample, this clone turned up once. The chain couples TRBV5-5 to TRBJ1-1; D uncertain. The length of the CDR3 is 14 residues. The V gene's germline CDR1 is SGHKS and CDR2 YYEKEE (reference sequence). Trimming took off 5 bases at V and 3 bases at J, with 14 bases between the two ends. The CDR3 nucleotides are TGTGCCAGCAGTACCGGACCTGGGGACACTGAAGCTTTCTTT. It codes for CASSTGPGDTEAFF.

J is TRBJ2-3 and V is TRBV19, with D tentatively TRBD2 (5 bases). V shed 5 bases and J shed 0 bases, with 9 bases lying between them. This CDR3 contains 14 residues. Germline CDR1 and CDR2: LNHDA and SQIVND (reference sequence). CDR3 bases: TGTGCCAGTAGTCGAGGGATTAGCACAGATACGCAGTATTTT. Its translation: CASSRGISTDTQYF.

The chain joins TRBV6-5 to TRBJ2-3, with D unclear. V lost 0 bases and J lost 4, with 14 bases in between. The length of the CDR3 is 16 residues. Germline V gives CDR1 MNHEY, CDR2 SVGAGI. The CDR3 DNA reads TGTGCCAGCAGTTACTCGAACCCAGGACGGGCAGATACGCAGTATTTT. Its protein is CASSYSNPGRADTQYF.

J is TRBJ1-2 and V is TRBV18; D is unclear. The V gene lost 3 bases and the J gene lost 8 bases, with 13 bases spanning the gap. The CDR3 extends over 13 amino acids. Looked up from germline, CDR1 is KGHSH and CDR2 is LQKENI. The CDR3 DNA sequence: TGTGCCAGCTCACCTCCAGACGCGCGGGGCTACACCTTC. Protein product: CASSPPDARGYTF.

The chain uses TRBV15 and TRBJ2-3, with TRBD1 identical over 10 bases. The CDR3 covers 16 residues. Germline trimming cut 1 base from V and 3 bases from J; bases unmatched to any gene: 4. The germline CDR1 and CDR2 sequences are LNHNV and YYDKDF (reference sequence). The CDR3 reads CATSRAWTGGTDTQYF. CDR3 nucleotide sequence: TGTGCCACCAGCAGAGCTTGGACAGGGGGGACAGATACGCAGTATTTT.

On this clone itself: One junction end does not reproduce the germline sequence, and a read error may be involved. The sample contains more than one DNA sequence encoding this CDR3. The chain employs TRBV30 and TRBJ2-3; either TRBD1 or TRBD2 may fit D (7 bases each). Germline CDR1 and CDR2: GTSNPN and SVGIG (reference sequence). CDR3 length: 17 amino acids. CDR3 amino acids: CARSARGGGYYTDTQYF. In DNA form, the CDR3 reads TGTGCCCGGAGTGCGCGGGGAGGGGGCTACTACACAGATACGCAGTATTTT.

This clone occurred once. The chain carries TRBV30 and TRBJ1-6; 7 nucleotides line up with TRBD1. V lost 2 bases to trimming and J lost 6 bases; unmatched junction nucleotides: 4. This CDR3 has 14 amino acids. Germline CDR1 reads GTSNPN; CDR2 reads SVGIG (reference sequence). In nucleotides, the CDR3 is TGTGCCTGGAGTAAGGCAGGGGGTAATTCACCCCTCCACTTT. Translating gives CAWSKAGGNSPLHF.

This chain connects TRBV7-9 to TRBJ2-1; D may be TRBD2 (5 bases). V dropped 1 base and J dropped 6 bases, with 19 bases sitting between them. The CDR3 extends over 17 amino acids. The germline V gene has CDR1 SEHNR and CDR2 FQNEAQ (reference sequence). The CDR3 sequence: CASSLDSPTEGSNEQFF. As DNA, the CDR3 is TGTGCCAGCAGCTTAGATTCCCCAACCGAGGGTTCCAATGAGCAGTTCTTC.

The CDR3 sequence: CASSLGTGDTEAFF. The CDR3, as DNA: TGTGCCAGCAGCTTGGGGACCGGGGACACTGAAGCTTTCTTT. The V call is TRBV11-3, the J call TRBJ1-1; D is perhaps TRBD1 (5 bases). The CDR3 is 14 amino acids. The germline CDR1 and CDR2 sequences are SGHNT and YENEEA. V gave up 3 bases and J gave up 3 bases, with 11 bases separating them.